Each of the 29 T cell receptor beta chains below was sequenced from the same sample in a study of blood T cell repertoires in COVID-19 (dated by TCRdb to about 2020). Libraries came from the immunoSEQ multiplex PCR assay. TCRdb took over this immuneACCESS table, retaining in-frame rearrangements with V and J assigned. Such tables are incomplete; in checked studies, under half of the missing clones stem from an unresolved V gene, and the remainder is unexplained. The sample records 80,000 or so clones, 65% to 90% of which are singletons. Over 15% of the sample goes to the ten largest clones. Sequenced material: peripheral blood. These TCRs come from a human donor in a cohort sampled during active COVID-19.

V is TRBV5-1 and J is TRBJ1-2, with 7 positions matching TRBD1. The V and J ends lost 4 bases and 5 bases, in that order; junction bases with no gene match: 11. The CDR3 is 15 residues long. Germline values: CDR1 SGHRS, CDR2 YFSETQ. CDR3 nucleotides: TGCGCCAGCAGCACAGGGGCCGAATTGAGTTATGGCTACACCTTC. Its translation is CASSTGAELSYGYTF.

The chain recombines TRBV2 with TRBJ1-1, with a tentative D call TRBD1 (5 bases). CDR3 size: 17 residues. CDR1 is SNHLY, CDR2 FYNNEI, per germline. Trimming cost V 3 bases and J 1 base, with 18 bases left between them. The CDR3 coding sequence is TGTGCCAGCAGTGACCCTCAACGGGGGGGTACGAACACTGAAGCTTTCTTT. The encoded protein is CASSDPQRGGTNTEAFF.

This clone has only a few counts. This chain uses TRBV11-3 with TRBJ2-1, with D perhaps TRBD1 (7 bases). In germline, CDR1 is SGHNT, CDR2 YENEEA. This CDR3 region has 14 residues. V gave up 0 bases and J gave up 10 bases, with 13 bases separating them. This chain's CDR3 is CASSLDQGGGEQFF. The CDR3 nucleotides read TGTGCCAGCAGCTTAGATCAGGGGGGTGGAGAGCAGTTCTTC.

V and J are TRBV19 and TRBJ2-7; D possibly corresponds to TRBD1 (6 bases). Germline V gives CDR1 LNHDA, CDR2 SQIVND (reference sequence). The CDR3 runs to 17 residues. Trimming shortened V by 3 bases and J by 2 bases, and 20 bases separated the two germline ends. In DNA form, the CDR3 reads TGTGCCAGTAGTATGAGTCTTCGGCAGGGGTCGACCTACGAGCAGTACTTC. Translation: CASSMSLRQGSTYEQYF.

J is TRBJ2-1 and V is TRBV6-5; TRBD2 matches 7 bases. The CDR3 has 13 amino acids. CDR1 MNHEY and CDR2 SVGAGI come from the germline V gene. V lost 7 bases, J lost 4 bases, and 4 bases stayed unmatched. This chain's CDR3 is CASTRGRYNEQFF. The CDR3 bases are TGTGCCAGCACGCGGGGGAGATACAATGAGCAGTTCTTC.

The table lists this clone with a count of one. V gene TRBV6-2 or TRBV6-3 combines with J gene TRBJ2-7; D is possibly TRBD1 (8 bases). V was cut by 0 bases and J by 4 bases, with 28 bases left in between. CDR1 is MNHEY and CDR2 is SVGEGT in the germline V gene. There are 20 residues in the CDR3. CDR3 loop: CASSYSTKASGNRGVYEQYF. In DNA, the CDR3 is TGTGCCAGCAGTTACTCGACGAAGGCTAGCGGAAACAGGGGGGTATACGAGCAGTACTTC.

The chain uses TRBV30 and TRBJ1-5; D is undetermined. This CDR3 comprises 14 residues. The germline V and J ends were trimmed by 3 bases and 2 bases, with 11 bases remaining between them. Germline V gene sequence: CDR1 GTSNPN, CDR2 SVGIG (reference sequence). This CDR3 is CAWSAIVGNQPQHF. CDR3 DNA sequence: TGTGCCTGGAGCGCTATCGTTGGCAATCAGCCCCAGCATTTT.

The chain recombines TRBV1 with TRBJ1-2. TRBV1 corresponds to a pseudogene. The CDR3 covers 13 residues. CDR3 loop: CTSKSFSIRGYTF. CDR3 DNA: TGCACCAGCAAATCTTTCTCCATTAGAGGCTACACCTTC.

This rearrangement joins TRBV19 to TRBJ2-1; maybe TRBD2 (6 bases). The ends were cut back, 6 bases at V and 1 base at J, with 19 bases in the middle. Germline loops: CDR1 LNHDA, CDR2 SQIVND (reference sequence). The CDR3 totals 17 residues. Here the CDR3 reads CASSMSAGRISYNEQFF. In DNA form, the CDR3 reads TGTGCCAGTAGCATGAGTGCGGGACGGATTTCCTACAATGAGCAGTTCTTC. The variable domain in full, with the rest retrieved from reference TRBV19 and TRBJ2-1, is DGGITQSPKYLFRKEGQNVTLSCEQNLNHDAMYWYRQDPGQGLRLIYYSQIVNDFQKGDIAEGYSVSREKKESFPLTVTSAQKNPTAFYLCASSMSAGRISYNEQFFGPGTRLTVL.

The chain employs TRBV12-3 or TRBV12-4 and TRBJ2-7; weak D call: TRBD2 (6 bases). This CDR3 spans 13 amino acids. V was clipped by 6 bases and J by 6 bases, with 15 bases between them. The DNA for the CDR3 is TGTGCCAGCAGCTATTCCATGGGAGGCGAGCAGTACTTC. It is translated as CASSYSMGGEQYF.

The CDR3 loop reads CASSGRADTQYF. In DNA, the CDR3 is TGTGCCAGTAGCGGGAGGGCAGATACGCAGTATTTT. The chain couples TRBV19 to TRBJ2-3; 8 nucleotides line up with TRBD2. The CDR3 contains 12 residues. Germline loops: CDR1 LNHDA, CDR2 SQIVND (reference sequence). The J segment lost 4 bases and the V segment lost 6 bases, leaving 0 bases of the junction unmatched.

This sequence joins TRBV9 and TRBJ2-2; 7 positions agree with TRBD1. The trim removed 4 bases at V and 6 bases at J, leaving 9 bases unmatched. The CDR3 has 15 amino acids. CDR1 and CDR2 from the germline V gene are SGDLS and YYNGEE. CDR3 residues: CASSPTGTDSGELFF. CDR3 coding DNA: TGTGCCAGCAGCCCTACCGGGACAGATTCCGGGGAGCTGTTTTTT.

This clone was counted only a few times. This chain uses TRBV7-9 with TRBJ1-5, with a possible D match to TRBD1 (5 bases). Germline assignment: CDR1 SEHNR and CDR2 FQNEAQ (reference sequence). This CDR3 is built from 13 residues. With 5 bases removed from V and 4 bases from J, the gap between germline ends came to 9 bases. The CDR3 nucleotides are TGTGCCAGCAGCCAGGACACGAATCAGCCCCAGCATTTT. Amino acid sequence: CASSQDTNQPQHF.

The V and J genes are TRBV4-3 and TRBJ2-1; 10 bases map to TRBD2. The CDR3 is 18 residues long. The junction had 14 bases not matched to a gene; V was cut back by 3 bases and J by 6 bases. From germline, CDR1 is LGHNA and CDR2 YSLEER. The CDR3 coding sequence is TGCGCCAGCAGCCATATCGTCCAAAGCGGGGGGGCCATCAATGAGCAGTTCTTC. Translated, it gives CASSHIVQSGGAINEQFF.

This clone was seen once. This rearrangement joins TRBV6-2 or TRBV6-3 to TRBJ1-1; 7 nucleotides line up with TRBD1. This CDR3 has 17 amino acids. J gave up 2 bases and V 3 bases, and 12 bases lay outside the gene matches. CDR1 and CDR2 from the germline V gene are MNHEY and SVGEGT. This CDR3 reads CASSYPTLHRGNTEAFF. The DNA of the CDR3 is TGTGCCAGCAGTTATCCAACACTACACAGGGGAAACACTGAAGCTTTCTTT.

The chain recombines TRBV5-4 with TRBJ1-6, with D perhaps TRBD1 (6 bases). CDR1 is SGHNT and CDR2 is YYREEE in the germline V gene (reference sequence). The CDR3 spans 15 residues. Trimming removed 3 bases at V and 8 bases at J, with 15 bases between. CDR3 amino acids: CASSSNRVWDSPLHF. CDR3 bases: TGTGCCAGCAGCTCAAACAGGGTATGGGATTCACCCCTCCACTTT.

The chain uses TRBV7-9 and TRBJ2-7; 8 nucleotides agree with TRBD1. From germline, CDR1 is SEHNR and CDR2 FQNEAQ (reference sequence). V lost 6 bases to trimming and J lost 5 bases; unmatched junction nucleotides: 6. The CDR3 consists of 13 residues. This CDR3 is CASRQGAKNEQYF. Written as DNA, the CDR3 is TGTGCCAGCAGGCAGGGGGCGAAGAACGAGCAGTACTTC. Full variable domain (missing parts from reference TRBV7-9 and TRBJ2-7): DTGVSQNPRHKITKRGQNVTFRCDPISEHNRLYWYRQTLGQGPEFLTYFQNEAQLEKSRLLSDRFSAERPKGSFSTLEIQRTEQGDSAMYLCASRQGAKNEQYFGPGTRLTVT.

V usage is TRBV5-1 and J usage is TRBJ2-7; weak D call: TRBD2 (6 bases). CDR1 SGHRS and CDR2 YFSETQ come from the germline V gene. V lost 4 bases to trimming and J lost 5 bases, with 19 bases between them. This CDR3 has 15 amino acids. The CDR3 bases are TGCGCCAGCAGCACCCGAGGGGAGGTCATGGACGAGCAGTACTTC. Amino acid sequence: CASSTRGEVMDEQYF.

This rearrangement joins TRBV5-6 to TRBJ2-7; 9 nucleotides agree with TRBD1. With V trimmed by 1 base and J by 6 bases, 5 bases remained unmatched. The CDR3 is 14 amino acids. The germline gives CDR1 SGHDT, CDR2 YYEEEE. The CDR3, as DNA: TGTGCCAGCAGCTTGCAGCGACAGGGGGTCGAGCAGTACTTC. Its protein product is CASSLQRQGVEQYF.

The chain recombines TRBV6-5 with TRBJ2-7; D unclear. V lost 5 bases to trimming and J lost 0 bases, with 11 bases between them. Per the germline V gene, CDR1 is MNHEY and CDR2 is SVGAGI. The CDR3 length is 14 residues. Here the CDR3 reads CASSLSRISYEQYF. The CDR3 DNA reads TGTGCCAGCAGTCTTTCGAGGATCTCCTACGAGCAGTACTTC.

The chain carries TRBV2 and TRBJ2-2, with 7 positions matching TRBD1. V trimming: 9 bases; J trimming: 10 bases; junction bases outside the gene matches: 8. Germline V gives CDR1 SNHLY, CDR2 FYNNEI. The CDR3 covers 12 residues. CDR3 coding DNA: TGTGCCAGTACCCCCGGGACAGAGGAGCTGTTTTTT. This encodes CASTPGTEELFF.

DNA for the CDR3: TGTGCCAGCACCCTCGGGGGGAAAGAAAAACTGTTTTTT. Its protein product is CASTLGGKEKLFF. The V and J genes are TRBV28 and TRBJ1-4; D possibly corresponds to TRBD1 (5 bases). V shed 7 bases and J shed 8 bases, with 14 bases lying between them. Germline V lookup: CDR1 MDHEN, CDR2 SYDVKM. This CDR3 contains 13 residues.

This clone is hyperexpanded (1% or more) in the sample. V gene TRBV19 combines with J gene TRBJ1-4; D is uncertain. CDR1 LNHDA and CDR2 SQIVND come from the germline V gene (reference sequence). Trimming removed 7 bases from V and 8 bases from J, with 20 bases in between. The CDR3 runs 15 residues. This CDR3 reads CASTQGRNEGEKLFF. In DNA form, the CDR3 reads TGTGCCAGTACCCAAGGGAGAAATGAGGGCGAAAAACTGTTTTTT.

This chain joins TRBV27 and TRBJ1-3; D gene ambiguous. This CDR3 is built from 13 residues. Trimming removed 0 bases at V and 4 bases at J, with 4 bases between. Per germline, CDR1 MNHEY and CDR2 SMNVEV (reference sequence). The CDR3 bases are TGTGCCAGCAGTTTATCTCAGGGAAACACCATATATTTT. Protein product: CASSLSQGNTIYF.

This sequence joins TRBV6-6 and TRBJ2-7, with 8 positions matching TRBD2. The CDR3 length is 14 residues. CDR1 and CDR2 from the germline V gene are MNHNY and SVGAGI (reference sequence). V was clipped by 6 bases and J by 6 bases; unmatched bases: 10. CDR3 amino acids: CASSPGGASSEQYF. The CDR3 bases are TGTGCCAGCAGCCCGGGGGGGGCAAGCAGCGAGCAGTACTTC.

The chain links TRBV18 to TRBJ2-3; 8 nucleotides agree with TRBD2. CDR1 KGHSH and CDR2 LQKENI come from the germline V gene. CDR3 length equals 15 residues. J lost 5 bases, V lost 6 bases, and 10 bases had no gene match. CDR3 coding DNA: TGTGCCAGCTCCCCTACCGGGACTAGGGGAGATACGCAGTATTTT. It translates to CASSPTGTRGDTQYF.

The gene calls are TRBV19 and TRBJ1-1; no clear D. The germline CDR1 and CDR2 sequences are LNHDA and SQIVND (reference sequence). V lost 5 bases and J lost 2, with 9 bases in between. The CDR3 loop spans 13 amino acids. The CDR3 region has the DNA TGTGCCAGTAGTCGGGGTATTAACACTGAAGCTTTCTTT. Its translation: CASSRGINTEAFF.

This clone was counted a few times. The chain couples TRBV6-5 to TRBJ1-6; possibly TRBD1 for D (6 bases). The CDR3 runs to 16 residues. Germline CDR1 reads MNHEY; CDR2 reads SVGAGI. V shed 1 base and J shed 10 bases, with 17 bases lying between them. This chain's CDR3 is CASSYFISRGFSPLHF. In DNA, the CDR3 is TGTGCCAGCAGTTACTTTATCAGTAGGGGGTTCTCACCCCTCCACTTT.

The genes are TRBV5-1 and TRBJ1-2; 8 bases map to TRBD1. The V segment lost 0 bases and the J segment 7 bases; nucleotides outside the gene matches: 8. Germline V gene lookup returns CDR1 SGHRS and CDR2 YFSETQ. This CDR3 comprises 15 residues. This CDR3 is CASSLAGQGAGGYTF. CDR3 nucleotide sequence: TGCGCCAGCAGCTTGGCCGGGCAGGGGGCAGGTGGCTACACCTTC.